This T cell receptor beta chain was sequenced for a study of beta chain features in type 1 diabetes. Findings and caveats of the study: Across all four CD4+ subsets, people with type 1 diabetes showed modestly shorter TCRB CDR3s.

Trimming took 3 bases from V and 6 from J, leaving 19 bases between them. Germline CDR1 SGDLS, CDR2 YYNGEE. There are 16 residues in the CDR3. Reverse transcription of all isolated RNA meant that expressed TCRB transcripts were sequenced. The data were produced by immunoSEQ multiplex PCR, yet TCRdb's version contains in-frame clones alone and is incomplete. The table records some 250,000 clones, around 14% of them present only once. A few counts support this clone. Its antigen is unidentified. V is TRBV9 and J is TRBJ2-1; D might be TRBD1 (5 bases). The receptor's source is a man younger than 40 with type 1 diabetes. The sequenced material came from naive CD4+ T cells from blood. The CDR3 sequence: CASSAAEQGWGNEQFF. Written as DNA, the CDR3 is TGTGCCAGCAGCGCCGCGGAGCAGGGATGGGGCAATGAGCAGTTCTTC.